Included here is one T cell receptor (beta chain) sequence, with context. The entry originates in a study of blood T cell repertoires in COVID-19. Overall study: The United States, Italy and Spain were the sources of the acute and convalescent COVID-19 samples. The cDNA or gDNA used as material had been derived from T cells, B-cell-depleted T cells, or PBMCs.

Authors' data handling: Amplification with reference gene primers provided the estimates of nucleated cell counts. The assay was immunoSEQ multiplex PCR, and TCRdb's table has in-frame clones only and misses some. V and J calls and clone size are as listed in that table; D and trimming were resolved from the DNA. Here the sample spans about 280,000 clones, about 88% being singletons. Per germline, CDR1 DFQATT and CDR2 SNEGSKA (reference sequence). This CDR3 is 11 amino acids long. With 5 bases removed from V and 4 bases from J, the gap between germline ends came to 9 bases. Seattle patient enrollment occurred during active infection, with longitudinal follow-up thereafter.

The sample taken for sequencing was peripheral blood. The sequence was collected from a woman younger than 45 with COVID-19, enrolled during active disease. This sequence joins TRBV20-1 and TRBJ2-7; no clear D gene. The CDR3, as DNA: TGCAGTGCTCAAGGCGGTTACGAGCAGTACTTC. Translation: CSAQGGYEQYF.